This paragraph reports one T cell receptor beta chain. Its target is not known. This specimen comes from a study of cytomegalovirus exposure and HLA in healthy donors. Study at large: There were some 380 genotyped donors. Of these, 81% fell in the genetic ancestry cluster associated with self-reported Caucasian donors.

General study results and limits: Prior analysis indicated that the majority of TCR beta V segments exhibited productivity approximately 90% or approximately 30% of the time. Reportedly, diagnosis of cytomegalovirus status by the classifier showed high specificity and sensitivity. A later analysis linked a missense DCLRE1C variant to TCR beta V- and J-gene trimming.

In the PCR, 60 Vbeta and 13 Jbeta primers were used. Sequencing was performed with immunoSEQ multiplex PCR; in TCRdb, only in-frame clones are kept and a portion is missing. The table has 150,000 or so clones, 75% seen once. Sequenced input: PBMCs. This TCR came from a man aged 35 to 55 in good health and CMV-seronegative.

Here the CDR3 reads CASSSSRPDRGLAKNIQYF. The CDR3 bases are TGCGCCAGCAGCTCTTCTCGCCCGGACAGGGGACTAGCCAAAAACATTCAGTACTTC. The chain recombines TRBV5-1 with TRBJ2-4; 9 bases line up with TRBD1. V shed 3 bases and J 0 bases; nucleotides not matched to a gene: 13. Germline CDR1 reads SGHRS; CDR2 reads YFSETQ. The CDR3 has 19 amino acids.